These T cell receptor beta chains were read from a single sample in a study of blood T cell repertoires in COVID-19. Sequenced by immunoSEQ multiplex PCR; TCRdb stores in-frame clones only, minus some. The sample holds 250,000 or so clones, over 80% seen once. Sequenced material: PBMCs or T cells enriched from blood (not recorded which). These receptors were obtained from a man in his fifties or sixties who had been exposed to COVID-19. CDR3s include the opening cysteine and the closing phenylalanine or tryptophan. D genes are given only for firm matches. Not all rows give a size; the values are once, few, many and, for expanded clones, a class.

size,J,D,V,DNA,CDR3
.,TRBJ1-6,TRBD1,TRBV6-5,TGTGCCAGCAGAGTTACAGGGGATGGCTCACCCCTCCACTTT,CASRVTGDGSPLHF
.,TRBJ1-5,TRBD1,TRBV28,TGTGCCAGCAGCGACGGACAGGGCGGCAATCAGCCCCAGCATTTT,CASSDGQGGNQPQHF
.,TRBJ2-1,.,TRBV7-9,TGTGCCAGCAGCTTCGAGGGGGATCGCAATGAGCAGTTCTTC,CASSFEGDRNEQFF
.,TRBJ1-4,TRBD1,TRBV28,TGTGCCAGCAGTTTAGGAGGGCAGGGGGTAGAAAAACTGTTTTTT,CASSLGGQGVEKLFF
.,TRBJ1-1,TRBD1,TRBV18,TGTGCCAGCTCATTAGGGACAGGGGGCGCGCGCACTGAAGCTTTCTTT,CASSLGTGGARTEAFF
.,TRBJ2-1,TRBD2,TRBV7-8,TGTGCCAGCAGCCGTCGGGACTACCGCTACAATGAGCAGTTCTTC,CASSRRDYRYNEQFF
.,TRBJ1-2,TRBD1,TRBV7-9,TGTGCCAGCACCGGACAGGGGGCAGGATTTTTCTATGGCTACACCTTC,CASTGQGAGFFYGYTF
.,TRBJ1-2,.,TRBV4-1,TGCGCCAGCAGCCACCTCCAATCCGGTAACTATGGCTACACCTTC,CASSHLQSGNYGYTF
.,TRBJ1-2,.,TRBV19,TGTGCCAGTAGCCTGCTGTTAGGTGGGGCGTATGGCTACACCTTC,CASSLLLGGAYGYTF
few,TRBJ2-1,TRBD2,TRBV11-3,TGTGCCAGCAGCTTGCGGAGCCGACTAGCGGGAGTTGAGCAGTTCTTC,CASSLRSRLAGVEQFF
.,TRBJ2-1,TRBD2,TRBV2,TGTGCCAGCAGTGAAAGCGGGAGGGGGACTGAGCAGTTCTTC,CASSESGRGTEQFF
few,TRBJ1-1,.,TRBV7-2,TGTGCCAGCAGCTTAGTCGAGGGTTCGTACACTGAAGCTTTCTTT,CASSLVEGSYTEAFF
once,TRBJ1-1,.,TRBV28,TGTGCCAGCAGTTTCCCAAAAATTGGGGGCAAGAACACTGAAGCTTTCTTT,CASSFPKIGGKNTEAFF
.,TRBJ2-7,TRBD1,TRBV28,TGTGCCAGCAGCCCAGTGAGGGGGACAGCCCACTCCTACGAGCAGTACTTC,CASSPVRGTAHSYEQYF
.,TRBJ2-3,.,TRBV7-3,TGTGCCAGCAGCTTCCAAGGCGGGATCACAGATACGCAGTATTTT,CASSFQGGITDTQYF
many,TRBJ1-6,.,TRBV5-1,TGCGCCAGCAGCTTGGTAACCACAGGGCTAAATTCACCCCTCCACTTT,CASSLVTTGLNSPLHF
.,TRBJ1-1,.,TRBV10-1,TGCGCCAGCAGTGGACAGGCCAACACTGAAGCTTTCTTT,CASSGQANTEAFF
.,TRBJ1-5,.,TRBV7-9,TGTGCCAGCAGCCGGGACAATAGCAATCAGCCCCAGCATTTT,CASSRDNSNQPQHF
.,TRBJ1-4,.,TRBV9,TGTGCCAGCAGCGTAGCGTCTCATGAAAAACTGTTTTTT,CASSVASHEKLFF
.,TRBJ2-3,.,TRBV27,TGTGCCAGCAGTTTATTTGGGAGCGGAACTAGCACAGATACGCAGTATTTT,CASSLFGSGTSTDTQYF
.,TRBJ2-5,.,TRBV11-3,TGTGCCAGCAGCTTTGGACTACAAGAGACCCAGTACTTC,CASSFGLQETQYF
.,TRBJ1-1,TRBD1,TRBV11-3,TGTGCCAGCAGCTCTGAGACAGGGGGCGCACCTTTCTTT,CASSSETGGAPFF
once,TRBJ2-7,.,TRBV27,TGTGCCAGCAGTAACACAGGGTCCGAGCAGTACTTC,CASSNTGSEQYF
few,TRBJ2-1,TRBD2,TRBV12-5,TGTGCTAGTTTAGCGGGAGTAGGTAGGAATGAGCAGTTCTTC,CASLAGVGRNEQFF
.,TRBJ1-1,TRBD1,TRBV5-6,TGTGCCAGCAGCCCTGAAGGGGGCCACACTGAAGCTTTCTTT,CASSPEGGHTEAFF
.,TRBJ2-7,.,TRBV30,TGTGCCTGGAGTATCGCAGGCCACGGTCCCTACGAGCAGTACTTC,CAWSIAGHGPYEQYF
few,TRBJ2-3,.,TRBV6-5,TGTGCCAGCATCGCGGAATCCTCCTTAGCGCAGTATTTT,CASIAESSLAQYF
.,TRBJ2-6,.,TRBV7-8,TGTGCCAGCAGCCCACAGGTCGCGGCTGGGGCCAACGTCCTGACTTTC,CASSPQVAAGANVLTF
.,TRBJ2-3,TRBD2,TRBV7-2,TGTGCCAGCAGCTCCGAACTAGCGGGGGGCTATACGCAGTATTTT,CASSSELAGGYTQYF
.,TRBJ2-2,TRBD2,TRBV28,TGTGCCAGCAGTTTGGGTGGCGGGAGGGGAGGAACCGGGGAGCTGTTTTTT,CASSLGGGRGGTGELFF
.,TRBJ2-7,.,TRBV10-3,TGTGCCATCAGCCCTGCCTACGAGCAGTACTTC,CAISPAYEQYF
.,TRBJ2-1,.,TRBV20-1,TGCAGTGCTAGTGGGCTAGCGAATGAGCAGTTCTTC,CSASGLANEQFF
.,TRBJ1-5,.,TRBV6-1,TGTGCCAGCAGTGAGCATCGCGGCTCGCCCCAGCATTTT,CASSEHRGSPQHF
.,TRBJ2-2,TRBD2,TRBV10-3,TGTGCCAGCACCGGGGGGGTGAACACCGGGGAGCTGTTTTTT,CASTGGVNTGELFF
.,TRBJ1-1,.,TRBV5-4,TGTGCCAGCAGCCCGGGGGGTATTCGGAACACTGAAGCTTTCTTT,CASSPGGIRNTEAFF
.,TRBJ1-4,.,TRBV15,TGTGCCACCAGCCCGGGGTCAAGCTCAACTAATGAAAAACTGTTTTTT,CATSPGSSSTNEKLFF
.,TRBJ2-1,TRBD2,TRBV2,TGTGCCAGCAATGGACTAGCGAGTTACAATGAGCAGTTCTTC,CASNGLASYNEQFF
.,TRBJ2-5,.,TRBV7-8,TGTGCCAGCAGCTTAGCGATCGGCGGAACCCAGTACTTC,CASSLAIGGTQYF
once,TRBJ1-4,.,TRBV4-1,TGCGCCAGCAGCCCGCAAGGGCACCAGGGTGATGAAAAACTGTTTTTT,CASSPQGHQGDEKLFF
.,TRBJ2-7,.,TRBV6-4,TGTGCCAGCAGTGCCCAGGGTGGGCACGAGCAGTACTTC,CASSAQGGHEQYF
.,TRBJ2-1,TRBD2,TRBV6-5,TGTGCCAGCAGTTACTCATGGCGGGAGGGCTACAATGAGCAGTTCTTC,CASSYSWREGYNEQFF
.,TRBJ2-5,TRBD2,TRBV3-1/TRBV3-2,TGTGCCAGCAGCCAAGGGCACGGGAGGGCCTGGGAGACCCAGTACTTC,CASSQGHGRAWETQYF
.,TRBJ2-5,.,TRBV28,TGTGCCAGCAGTTCGAGACAGGCCCAAGAGACCCAGTACTTC,CASSSRQAQETQYF
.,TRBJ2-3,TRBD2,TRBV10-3,TGTGCCATCAGTGACTCCCGGGGGGTTAGCACAGATACGCAGTATTTT,CAISDSRGVSTDTQYF
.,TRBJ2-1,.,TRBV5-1,TGCGCCAGCAGCTTGTTGGCGGGGAGCTCCTACAATGAGCAGTTCTTC,CASSLLAGSSYNEQFF
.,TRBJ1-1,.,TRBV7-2,TGTGCCAGCAGCTTACTGAGCCCCATGAACACTGAAGCTTTCTTT,CASSLLSPMNTEAFF
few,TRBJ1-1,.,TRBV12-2,TGTGCAAGTCGCTTAGGGCCAGGGACTGAAGCTTTCTTT,CASRLGPGTEAFF
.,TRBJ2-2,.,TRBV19,TGTGCCAGTAGTATAGCGGGGAGACGGTCCCCCGGGGAGCTGTTTTTT,CASSIAGRRSPGELFF
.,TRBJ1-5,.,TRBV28,TGTGCCAGCAGTTTAAGCTCGGAGGCACTCTGGACCTATCAGCCCCAGCATTTT,CASSLSSEALWTYQPQHF